A single T cell receptor (beta chain) is shown here with its context. What it binds is unknown. The sample belongs to a study of beta chain features in type 1 diabetes. At the level of the study: All of the samples together had roughly 98 million sorted cells examined.

Overall study findings and caveats: cDNA sequencing could over-represent cells with high TCR expression. Moderate yet significant TCRB CDR3 shortening was seen in Type 1 diabetes patients in all four CD4+ subsets.

Of the isolated RNA, all was reverse transcribed, and so the sequenced material was expressed TCRB transcripts. Naive, central memory and regulatory T cell samples averaged about 3.6 million immunoSEQ reads each. The data were produced by immunoSEQ multiplex PCR, yet TCRdb's version contains in-frame clones alone and is incomplete. The sample holds around 690,000 clones; under 15% are singletons and the top ten take more than 0.09%. A CD45RO/CCR7/CD25/CD127/CD95/CD27 panel sorted naive, central memory, regulatory and stem cell-like memory CD4+ cells. There are 16 residues in the CDR3. Germline V gives CDR1 LGHNA, CDR2 YSLEER. V lost 0 bases to trimming and J lost 1 base; unmatched junction nucleotides: 0.

The origin of this receptor is a man aged 25-40 years with type 1 diabetes. Sequencing input: naive CD4+ T cells from blood. The chain joins TRBV4-3 to TRBJ2-3, with 11 nucleotides matching TRBD2. The chain's CDR3 is CASSQELAGGTDTQYF. CDR3 nucleotide sequence: TGCGCCAGCAGCCAAGAACTAGCGGGGGGCACAGATACGCAGTATTTT.